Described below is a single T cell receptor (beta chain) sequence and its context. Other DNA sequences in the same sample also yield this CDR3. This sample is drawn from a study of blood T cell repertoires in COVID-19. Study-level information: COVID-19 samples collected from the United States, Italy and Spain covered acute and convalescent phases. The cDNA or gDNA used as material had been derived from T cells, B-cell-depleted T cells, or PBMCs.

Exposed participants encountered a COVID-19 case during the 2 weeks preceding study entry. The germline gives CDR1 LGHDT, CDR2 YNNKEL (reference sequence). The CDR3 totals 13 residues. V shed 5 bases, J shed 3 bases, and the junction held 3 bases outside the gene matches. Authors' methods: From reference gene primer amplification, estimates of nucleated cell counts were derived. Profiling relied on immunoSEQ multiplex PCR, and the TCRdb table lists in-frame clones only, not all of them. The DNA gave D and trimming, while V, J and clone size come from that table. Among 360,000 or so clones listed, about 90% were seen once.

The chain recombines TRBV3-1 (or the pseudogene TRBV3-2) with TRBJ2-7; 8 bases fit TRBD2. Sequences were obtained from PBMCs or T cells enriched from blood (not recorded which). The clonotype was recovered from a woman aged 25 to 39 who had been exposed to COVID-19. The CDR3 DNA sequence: TGTGCCAGCAGCTATAGCGGGAACTACGAGCAGTACTTC. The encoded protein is CASSYSGNYEQYF.